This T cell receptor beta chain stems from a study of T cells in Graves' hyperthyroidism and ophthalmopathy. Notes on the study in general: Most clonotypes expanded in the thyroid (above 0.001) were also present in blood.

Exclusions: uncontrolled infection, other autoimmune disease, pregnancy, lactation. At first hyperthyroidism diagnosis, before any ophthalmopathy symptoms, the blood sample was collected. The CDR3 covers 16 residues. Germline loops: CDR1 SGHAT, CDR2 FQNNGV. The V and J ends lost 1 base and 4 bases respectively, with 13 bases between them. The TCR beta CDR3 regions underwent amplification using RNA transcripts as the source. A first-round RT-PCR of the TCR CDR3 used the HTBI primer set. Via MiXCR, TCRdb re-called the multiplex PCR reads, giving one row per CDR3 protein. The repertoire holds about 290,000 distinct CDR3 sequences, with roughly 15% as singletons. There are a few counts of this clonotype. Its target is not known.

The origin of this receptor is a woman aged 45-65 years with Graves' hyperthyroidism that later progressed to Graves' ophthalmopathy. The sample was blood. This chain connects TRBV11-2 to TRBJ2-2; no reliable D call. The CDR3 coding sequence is TGTGCCAGCAGCTTAGCCCCTTTTGGGATCACCGGGGAGCTGTTTTTT. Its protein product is CASSLAPFGITGELFF. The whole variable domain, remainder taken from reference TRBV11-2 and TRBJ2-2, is EAGVAQSPRYKIIEKRQSVAFWCNPISGHATLYWYQQILGQGPKLLIQFQNNGVVDDSQLPKDRFSAERLKGVDSTLKIQPAKLEDSAVYLCASSLAPFGITGELFFGEGSRLTVL.